This T cell receptor beta chain was identified in a study of blood T cells in healthy people across ages. There are 13 residues in the CDR3. The V and J ends lost 0 bases and 5 bases respectively, with 6 bases between them. Germline V gives CDR1 SGHRS, CDR2 YFSETQ. Extracted total RNA amounted to at least 5.5 micrograms for each sample. The authors ran a second PCR of about 7 to 12 cycles using a sample-barcoded 5' primer and a J-beta primer mix. MiXCR was run by TCRdb on the 5' RACE reads, yielding one entry per CDR3 protein. The sample consists of approximately 830,000 distinct CDR3 sequences, 62% of them appearing once.

Source material: blood. V and J are TRBV5-1 and TRBJ2-1; no clear D. The sequence derives from a man aged 25-40 years in good health. The CDR3 loop reads CASSLVIHNEQFF. DNA for the CDR3: TGCGCCAGCAGCTTGGTGATACACAATGAGCAGTTCTTC. The full variable domain, its missing parts supplied by reference TRBV5-1 and TRBJ2-1, is KAGVTQTPRYLIKTRGQQVTLSCSPISGHRSVSWYQQTPGQGLQFLFEYFSETQRNKGNFPGRFSGRQFSNSRSEMNVSTLELGDSALYLCASSLVIHNEQFFGPGTRLTVL.